Shown below are 8 T cell receptor beta chains from a single sample sequenced in a study of blood T cell repertoires in COVID-19. Measured with immunoSEQ multiplex PCR; TCRdb has only the in-frame clones, and not every one. The sample lists 150,000 to 200,000 clones, about four fifths occurring once. Sequenced material: peripheral blood. Receptors were obtained from a man between 70 and 80 years old with active or convalescent COVID-19.

V usage is TRBV7-2 and J usage is TRBJ2-5; 9 bases agree with TRBD2. Trimming removed 5 bases from V and 7 bases from J; junction bases left unmatched: 14. CDR3 size: 16 residues. From germline, CDR1 is SGHTA and CDR2 FQGNSA. The CDR3 spells CASSATGTSSPGTQYF. The CDR3 region has the DNA TGTGCCAGCAGCGCAACCGGGACTAGCTCCCCCGGGACCCAGTACTTC.

The V gene is TRBV5-6, the J gene TRBJ2-3; 8 bases line up with TRBD2. Germline V gene lookup returns CDR1 SGHDT and CDR2 YYEEEE. This CDR3 is 16 amino acids long. Germline trimming cut 1 base from V and 1 base from J; bases unmatched to any gene: 5. The CDR3 is CASSLRPGGGTDTQYF. For the CDR3, the DNA is TGTGCCAGCAGCTTGAGGCCGGGAGGGGGCACAGATACGCAGTATTTT.

This clone was seen many times. The chain is built from TRBV9 and TRBJ2-3; D is unresolved. CDR1 and CDR2 from the germline V gene are SGDLS and YYNGEE. CDR3 length: 14 residues. V lost 0 bases to trimming and J lost 0 bases, with 5 bases between them. The CDR3 sequence: CASSVDGSTDTQYF. CDR3 coding DNA: TGTGCCAGCAGCGTAGACGGGAGCACAGATACGCAGTATTTT.

The chain is built from TRBV2 and TRBJ1-1; possibly TRBD1 for D (5 bases). CDR3 length: 14 amino acids. Trimming pared 7 bases from V and 2 bases from J, leaving 14 bases between. Germline loops: CDR1 SNHLY, CDR2 FYNNEI. CDR3 amino acids: CASNTGLLNTEAFF. The CDR3 nucleotides are TGTGCCAGCAACACGGGACTGCTAAACACTGAAGCTTTCTTT.

The CDR3 DNA reads as TGTGCCACTGGGGACACTTTGAACACTGAAGCTTTCTTT. This sequence encodes CATGDTLNTEAFF. This sequence joins TRBV6-6 and TRBJ1-1; perhaps TRBD1 as D (6 bases). V was cut by 10 bases and J by 0 bases, with 12 bases left in between. CDR3 length: 13 residues. Per the germline V gene, CDR1 is MNHNY and CDR2 is SVGAGI (reference sequence).

V is TRBV7-9 and J is TRBJ2-3; 7 nucleotides align to TRBD2. The length of the CDR3 is 16 residues. V lost 2 bases, J lost 2 bases, and 7 bases stayed unmatched. Germline CDR1 is SEHNR and CDR2 is FQNEAQ (reference sequence). DNA of the CDR3: TGTGCCAGCAGCTTACAGAGGCGGGGGTACACAGATACGCAGTATTTT. Its protein is CASSLQRRGYTDTQYF.

A single count supports this clone. The genes are TRBV6-9 and TRBJ1-3; D is possibly TRBD1 (6 bases). The CDR3 is 18 residues long. The V end was cut by 9 bases, the J end by 1 base, with 25 bases between. Germline V CDR1 and CDR2: MNHGY, SVAAGI. Here the CDR3 DNA reads TGTGCCAGACAAGAGGGGGAGTGTCCCTCTCTATCTGGAAACACCATATATTTT. It codes for CARQEGECPSLSGNTIYF.

This clone was found a few times. The chain recombines TRBV11-2 with TRBJ1-2; a possible D gene is TRBD1 (5 bases). Trimming removed 2 bases at V and 3 bases at J, with 10 bases between. CDR3 size: 14 residues. The germline gives CDR1 SGHAT, CDR2 FQNNGV. The CDR3 DNA is TGTGCCAGCAGCTTACGACAGTGGGACTATGGCTACACCTTC. It is translated as CASSLRQWDYGYTF.